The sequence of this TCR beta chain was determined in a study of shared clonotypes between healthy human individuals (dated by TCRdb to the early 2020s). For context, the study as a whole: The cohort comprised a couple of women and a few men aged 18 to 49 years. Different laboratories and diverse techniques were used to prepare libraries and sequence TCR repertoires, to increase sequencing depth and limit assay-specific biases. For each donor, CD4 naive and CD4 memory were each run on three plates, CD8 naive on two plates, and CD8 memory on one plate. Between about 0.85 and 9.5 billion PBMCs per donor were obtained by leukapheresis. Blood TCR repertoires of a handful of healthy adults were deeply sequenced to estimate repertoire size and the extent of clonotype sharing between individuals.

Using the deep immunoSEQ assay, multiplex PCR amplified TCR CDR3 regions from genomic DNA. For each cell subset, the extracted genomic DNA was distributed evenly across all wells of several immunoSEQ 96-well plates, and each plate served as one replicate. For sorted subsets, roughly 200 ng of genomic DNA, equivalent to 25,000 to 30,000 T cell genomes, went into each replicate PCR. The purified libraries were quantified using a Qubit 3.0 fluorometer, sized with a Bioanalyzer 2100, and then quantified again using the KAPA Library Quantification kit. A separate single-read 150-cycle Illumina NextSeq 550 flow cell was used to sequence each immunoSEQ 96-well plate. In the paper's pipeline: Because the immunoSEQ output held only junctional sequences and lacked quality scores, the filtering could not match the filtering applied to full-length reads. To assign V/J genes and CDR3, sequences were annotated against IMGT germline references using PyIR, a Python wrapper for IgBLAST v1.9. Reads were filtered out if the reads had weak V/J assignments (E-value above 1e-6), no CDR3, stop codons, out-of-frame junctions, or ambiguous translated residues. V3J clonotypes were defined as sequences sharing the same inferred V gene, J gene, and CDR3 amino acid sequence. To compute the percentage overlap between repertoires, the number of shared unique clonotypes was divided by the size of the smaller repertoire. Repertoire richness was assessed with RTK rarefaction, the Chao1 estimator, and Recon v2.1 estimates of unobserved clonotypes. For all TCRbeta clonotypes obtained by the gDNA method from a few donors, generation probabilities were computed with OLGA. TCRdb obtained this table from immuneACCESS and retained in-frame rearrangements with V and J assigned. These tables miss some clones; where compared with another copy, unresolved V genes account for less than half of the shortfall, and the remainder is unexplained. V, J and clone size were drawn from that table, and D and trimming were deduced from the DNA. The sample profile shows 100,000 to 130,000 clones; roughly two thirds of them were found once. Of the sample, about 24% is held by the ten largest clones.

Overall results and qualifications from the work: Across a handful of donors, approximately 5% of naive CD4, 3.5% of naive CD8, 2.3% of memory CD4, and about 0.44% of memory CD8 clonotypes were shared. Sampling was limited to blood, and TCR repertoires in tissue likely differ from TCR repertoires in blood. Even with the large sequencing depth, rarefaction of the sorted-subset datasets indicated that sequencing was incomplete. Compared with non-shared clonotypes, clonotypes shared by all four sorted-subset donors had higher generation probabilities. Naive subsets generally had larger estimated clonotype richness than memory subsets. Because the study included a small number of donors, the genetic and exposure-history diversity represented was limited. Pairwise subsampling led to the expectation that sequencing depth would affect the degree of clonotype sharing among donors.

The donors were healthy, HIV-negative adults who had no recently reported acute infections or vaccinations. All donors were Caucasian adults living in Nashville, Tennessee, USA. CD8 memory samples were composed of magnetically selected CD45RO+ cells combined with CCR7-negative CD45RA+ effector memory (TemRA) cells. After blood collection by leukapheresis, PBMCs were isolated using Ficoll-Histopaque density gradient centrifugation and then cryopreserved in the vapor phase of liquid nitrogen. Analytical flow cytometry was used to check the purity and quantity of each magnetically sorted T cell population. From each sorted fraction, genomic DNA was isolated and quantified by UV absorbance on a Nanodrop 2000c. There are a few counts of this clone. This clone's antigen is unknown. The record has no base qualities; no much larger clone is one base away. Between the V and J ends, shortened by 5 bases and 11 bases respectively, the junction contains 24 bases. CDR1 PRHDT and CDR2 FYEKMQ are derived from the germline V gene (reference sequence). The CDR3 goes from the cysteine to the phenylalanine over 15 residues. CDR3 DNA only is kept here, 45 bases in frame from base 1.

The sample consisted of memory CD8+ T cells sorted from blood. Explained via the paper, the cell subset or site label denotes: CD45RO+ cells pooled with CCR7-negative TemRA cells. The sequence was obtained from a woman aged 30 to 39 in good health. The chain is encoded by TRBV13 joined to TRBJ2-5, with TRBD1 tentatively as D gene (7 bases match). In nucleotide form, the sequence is TGTGCCAGCAGCCAGCCCGGGGCAGGGGGACGGGAGCAGTACTTC. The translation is CASSQPGAGGREQYF.